This T cell receptor beta chain was sequenced for a study of post-analysis software for immune sequencing data. The overall study: Both relapsing-remitting and secondary progressive multiple sclerosis featured among the disease courses, as did progressive-relapsing multiple sclerosis. General study results and limits: TRBV5-6, TRBV5-1 and TRBV20-1 were among five TRBV segments more frequent in patients than controls. When the samples were clustered directly with F measure, those that had been prepared in the same batch showed strong co-clustering.

Unique molecular identifiers had been added to the TCR beta cDNA libraries. In TCRdb, the PCR reads were re-called with MiXCR into one record per CDR3 protein. The sample has fewer than 600,000 distinct CDR3 sequences; 40% to 55% are singletons. Note on this clonotype: Its antigen remains unidentified.

This CDR3 spans 15 amino acids. V lost 0 bases to trimming and J lost 9 bases, with 15 bases between them. Germline assignment: CDR1 MGHRA and CDR2 YSYEKL. Sequenced input: blood. The clonotype comes from a girl aged 5-17 years with multiple sclerosis. The rearrangement uses TRBV4-1 and TRBJ2-1, with no clear D. The CDR3 DNA follows: TGCGCCAGCAGCCAAGATCAGGACCAAGGCAGTGAGCAGTTCTTC. The encoded protein is CASSQDQDQGSEQFF.